This T cell receptor (beta chain) was identified in a study of OX40 agonist ivuxolimab in advanced cancers. Across the whole study: Ivuxolimab, which is an agonistic anti-OX40 (CD134) antibody, was administered to the patients. Findings and limits, study-wide: Among the lowest levels of clonal expansion were found in partial responders at 0.1-3.0 mg/kg. More expanded clones were found, on average, in CD8+ than in CD4+ T cells.

TCRdb keeps only in-frame clones here, not all; method: immunoSEQ multiplex PCR. This table has about 130,000 clones, 80% to 95% appearing once. Worth noting for this clone: Its target is unknown.

The germline V gene encodes CDR1 SGHAT and CDR2 FQNNGV. V lost 5 bases, J lost 5 bases, and 12 bases stayed unmatched. CDR3 length: 15 amino acids. This chain links TRBV11-2 with TRBJ2-7, with 7 bases lining up with TRBD2. The receptor was derived from an adult with an advanced solid tumor such as melanoma, head and neck, liver or kidney cancer. The sequencing here drew on CD4+ or CD8+ T cells sorted from blood, taken in a trial of the OX40 agonist ivuxolimab. CDR3 protein: CASSPKGREQHEQYF. CDR3 in DNA: TGTGCCAGCAGCCCGAAGGGGCGGGAGCAGCACGAGCAGTACTTC.